These 15 T cell receptor beta chains originate from one sample sequenced in a study of blood T cells in healthy people across ages. A second PCR, run for about 6 to 11 cycles, used a sample-barcoded 5' primer plus a J-beta primer mix. TCRdb redid the calling of the 5' RACE reads with MiXCR, one entry per CDR3 protein. Of approximately 800,000 distinct CDR3 sequences in the sample, about 42% were seen once. Sequenced input: blood. These TCRs come from a man older than 75 in good health.

This sequence joins TRBV5-1 and TRBJ2-7, with 11 positions matching TRBD2. Germline-derived CDR1 and CDR2 are SGHRS and YFSETQ. V trimming: 4 bases; J trimming: 12 bases; junction bases outside the gene matches: 21. The CDR3 totals 17 residues. CDR3: CASSVRTSGRLLETLYF. The CDR3 region has the DNA TGCGCCAGCAGCGTTAGGACTAGCGGGCGTCTACTGGAGACCCTGTACTTC.

The chain is built from TRBV4-2 and TRBJ1-6; D call uncertain. With 3 bases removed from V and 1 base from J, the gap between germline ends came to 13 bases. CDR3 size: 17 residues. Per the germline V gene, CDR1 is LGHNA and CDR2 is YNFKEQ. CDR3 DNA sequence: TGTGCCAGCAGCCACCCCCCGGGCAGGTCCTATAATTCACCCCTCCACTTT. It specifies CASSHPPGRSYNSPLHF.

This chain links TRBV9 with TRBJ1-2; weak D call: TRBD1 (6 bases). The CDR3 runs to 14 residues. Trimming removed 3 bases from V and 8 bases from J, with 17 bases in between. CDR1 and CDR2 (germline): SGDLS, YYNGEE. The CDR3 region is CASSDGGAVKGYTF. The DNA for the CDR3 is TGTGCCAGCAGCGACGGGGGGGCAGTGAAAGGCTACACCTTC.

This chain connects TRBV12-3 or TRBV12-4 to TRBJ2-3; D might be TRBD1 (6 bases). The CDR3 is 14 amino acids. Trimming shortened V by 3 bases and J by 4 bases, and 11 bases separated the two germline ends. CDR3 coding DNA: TGTGCCAGCAGTTTTACAGGGCAGGCAGATACGCAGTATTTT. This sequence encodes CASSFTGQADTQYF.

The CDR3: CAISDPQGASGNTIYF. CDR3 DNA sequence: TGTGCCATCAGTGACCCACAGGGTGCCTCAGGAAACACCATATATTTT. The V and J genes are TRBV10-3 and TRBJ1-3, with D tentatively TRBD1 (6 bases). V dropped 3 bases and J dropped 4 bases, with 16 bases sitting between them. The CDR3 contains 16 residues. Germline CDR1 and CDR2: ENHRY and SYGVKD.

Concerning this clonotype itself: One end of the junction varies from germline; a read error may be responsible. The chain combines TRBV5-1 with TRBJ2-3, with 14 bases aligning to TRBD2. Germline lookup yields CDR1 SGHRS and CDR2 YFSETQ. This CDR3 is 16 amino acids long. The CDR3 DNA reads TGCGCCAGCAGCCGACTAGCGGGAGGGCCTGCAGAGACGCAGTATTTT. It specifies CASSRLAGGPAETQYF.

The gene calls are TRBV18 and TRBJ2-7, with no clear D. Germline V gene lookup returns CDR1 KGHSH and CDR2 LQKENI. There are 11 residues in the CDR3. Trimming cost V 8 bases and J 5 bases, with 10 bases left between them. This chain's CDR3 is CASALAHEQYF. In DNA form, the CDR3 reads TGTGCCAGCGCATTAGCCCACGAGCAGTACTTC.

The rearrangement joins TRBV5-1 to TRBJ2-7; no definite D call. The ends were cut back, 5 bases at V and 0 bases at J, with 12 bases in the middle. This CDR3 has 14 amino acids. Germline assignment: CDR1 SGHRS and CDR2 YFSETQ. The chain's CDR3 is CASREQADSYEQYF. In DNA form, the CDR3 reads TGCGCCAGCAGAGAGCAGGCGGACTCCTACGAGCAGTACTTC. Full variable domain (rest looked up from reference TRBV5-1 and TRBJ2-7): KAGVTQTPRYLIKTRGQQVTLSCSPISGHRSVSWYQQTPGQGLQFLFEYFSETQRNKGNFPGRFSGRQFSNSRSEMNVSTLELGDSALYLCASREQADSYEQYFGPGTRLTVT.

This rearrangement joins TRBV5-1 to TRBJ1-1; weak D call: TRBD1 (5 bases). The CDR3 is 15 amino acids. Germline V gives CDR1 SGHRS, CDR2 YFSETQ. V was cut by 3 bases and J by 1 base, with 13 bases left in between. This CDR3 reads CASSSGGRSNTEAFF. CDR3 coding DNA: TGCGCCAGCAGCTCTGGGGGGAGGTCGAACACTGAAGCTTTCTTT.

A note on this clonotype: One junction end does not reproduce the germline sequence, and a read error may be involved. This rearrangement joins TRBV3-1 to TRBJ2-1; 9 bases agree with TRBD1. There are 16 residues in the CDR3. CDR1 is LGHDT, CDR2 YNNKEL, per germline (reference sequence). This CDR3 reads CAGSRAGTGFADEQFF. CDR3 sequence (DNA): TGTGCCGGCAGCCGCGCCGGGACAGGGTTCGCTGATGAGCAGTTCTTC.

The table lists this clonotype with a count of one. V and J are TRBV7-9 and TRBJ1-3; D unresolved. Trimming cost V 0 bases and J 2 bases, with 17 bases left between them. The CDR3 is made up of 18 amino acids. The germline V gene has CDR1 SEHNR and CDR2 FQNEAQ (reference sequence). The CDR3 here is CASSLAHGPGGTGNTIYF. The DNA for the CDR3 is TGTGCCAGCAGCTTAGCGCATGGCCCAGGAGGGACTGGAAACACCATATATTTT.

This clonotype has a handful of counts. CDR3 bases: TGTGCCAGCAGCCAGTTACCAGGGGGGTATTCACCCCTCCACTTT. This codes for CASSQLPGGYSPLHF. V gene TRBV27 combines with J gene TRBJ1-6; 7 nucleotides line up with TRBD1. The V gene end was trimmed by 6 bases and the J gene end by 8 bases; junction bases not matched to a gene: 10. CDR1 is MNHEY and CDR2 is SMNVEV in the germline V gene (reference sequence). The length of the CDR3 is 15 residues.

This clonotype was counted between two and nine times. The gene calls are TRBV12-3 or TRBV12-4 and TRBJ2-1; tentative D call: TRBD2 (6 bases). V was clipped by 2 bases and J by 2 bases, with 13 bases between them. The CDR3 runs 16 residues. CDR3 amino acids: CASSLLAPPPYNEQFF. The CDR3, as DNA: TGTGCCAGCAGTTTACTAGCGCCCCCCCCCTACAATGAGCAGTTCTTC.

The chain carries TRBV12-3 or TRBV12-4 and TRBJ2-3; 11 bases line up with TRBD2. The CDR3 runs 16 residues. J gave up 6 bases and V 5 bases, and 10 bases lay outside the gene matches. This chain's CDR3 is CASSPRGLAASDTQYF. CDR3 nucleotides: TGTGCCAGCAGTCCTAGGGGACTAGCGGCCTCGGATACGCAGTATTTT.

This chain joins TRBV12-3 or TRBV12-4 and TRBJ2-4, with D perhaps being TRBD1 or TRBD2 (5 bases each). The CDR3 sequence is 17 residues long. V was clipped by 2 bases and J by 0 bases, with 14 bases between them. The CDR3 spells CASSLWGSGLAKNIQYF. CDR3 DNA sequence: TGTGCCAGCAGTTTATGGGGGTCGGGCCTAGCCAAAAACATTCAGTACTTC.